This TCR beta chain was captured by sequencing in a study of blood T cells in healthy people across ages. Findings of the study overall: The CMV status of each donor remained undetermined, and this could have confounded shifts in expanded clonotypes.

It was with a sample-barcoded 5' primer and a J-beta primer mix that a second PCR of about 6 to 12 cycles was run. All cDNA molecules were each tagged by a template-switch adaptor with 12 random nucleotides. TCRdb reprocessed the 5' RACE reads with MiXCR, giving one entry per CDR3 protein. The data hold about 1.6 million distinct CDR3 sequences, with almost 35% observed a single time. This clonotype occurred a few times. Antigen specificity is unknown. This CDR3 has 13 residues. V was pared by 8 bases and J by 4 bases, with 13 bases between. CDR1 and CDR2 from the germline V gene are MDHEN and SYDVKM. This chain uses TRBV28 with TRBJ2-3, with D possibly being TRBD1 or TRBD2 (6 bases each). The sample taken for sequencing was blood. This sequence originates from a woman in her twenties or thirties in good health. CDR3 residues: CASDGQRADTQYF. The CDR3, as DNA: TGTGCCAGCGACGGACAGCGGGCAGATACGCAGTATTTT.